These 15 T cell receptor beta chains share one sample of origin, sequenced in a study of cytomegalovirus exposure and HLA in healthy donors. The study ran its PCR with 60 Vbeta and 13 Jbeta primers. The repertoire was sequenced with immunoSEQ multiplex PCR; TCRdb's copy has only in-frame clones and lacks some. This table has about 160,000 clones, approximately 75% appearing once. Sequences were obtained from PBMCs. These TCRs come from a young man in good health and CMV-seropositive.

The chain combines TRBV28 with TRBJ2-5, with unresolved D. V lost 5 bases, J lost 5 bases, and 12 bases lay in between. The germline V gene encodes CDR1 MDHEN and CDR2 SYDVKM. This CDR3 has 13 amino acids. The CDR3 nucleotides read TGTGCCAGCAGTCTTGTCGTCCGGGAGACCCAGTACTTC. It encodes CASSLVVRETQYF.

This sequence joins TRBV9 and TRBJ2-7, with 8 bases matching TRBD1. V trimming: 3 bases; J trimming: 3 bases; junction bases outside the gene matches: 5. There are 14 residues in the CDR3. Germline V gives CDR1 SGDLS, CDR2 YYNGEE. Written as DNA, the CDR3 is TGTGCCAGCAGCGGGACAGGGAACAACTACGAGCAGTACTTC. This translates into CASSGTGNNYEQYF. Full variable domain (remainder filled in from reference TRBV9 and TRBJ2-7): DSGVTQTPKHLITATGQRVTLRCSPRSGDLSVYWYQQSLDQGLQFLIQYYNGEERAKGNILERFSAQQFPDLHSELNLSSLELGDSALYFCASSGTGNNYEQYFGPGTRLTVT.

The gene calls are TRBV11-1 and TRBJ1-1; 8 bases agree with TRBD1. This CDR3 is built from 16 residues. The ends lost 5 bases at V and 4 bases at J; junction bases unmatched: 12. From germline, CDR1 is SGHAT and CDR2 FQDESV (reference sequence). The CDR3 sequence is CASSPEPAGGVTEAFF. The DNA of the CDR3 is TGTGCCAGCAGCCCAGAACCCGCAGGGGGCGTCACTGAAGCTTTCTTT.

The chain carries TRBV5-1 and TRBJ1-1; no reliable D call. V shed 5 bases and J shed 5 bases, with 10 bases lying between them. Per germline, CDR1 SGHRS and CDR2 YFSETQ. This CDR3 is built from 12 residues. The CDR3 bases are TGCGCCAGCAGACGAGGGCAGACTGAAGCTTTCTTT. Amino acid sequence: CASRRGQTEAFF.

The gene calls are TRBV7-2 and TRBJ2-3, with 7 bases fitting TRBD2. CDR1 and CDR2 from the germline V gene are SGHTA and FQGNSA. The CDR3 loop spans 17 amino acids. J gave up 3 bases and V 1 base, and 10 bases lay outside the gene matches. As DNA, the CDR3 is TGTGCCAGCAGCTTAGACCCCCCTCGGCGGGGGACAGATACGCAGTATTTT. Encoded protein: CASSLDPPRRGTDTQYF.

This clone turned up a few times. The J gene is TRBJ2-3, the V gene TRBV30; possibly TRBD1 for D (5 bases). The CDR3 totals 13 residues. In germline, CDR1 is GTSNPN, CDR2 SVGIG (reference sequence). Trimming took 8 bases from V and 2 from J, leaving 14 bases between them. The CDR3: CAAAGANTDTQYF. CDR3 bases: TGTGCCGCCGCTGGGGCGAACACAGATACGCAGTATTTT.

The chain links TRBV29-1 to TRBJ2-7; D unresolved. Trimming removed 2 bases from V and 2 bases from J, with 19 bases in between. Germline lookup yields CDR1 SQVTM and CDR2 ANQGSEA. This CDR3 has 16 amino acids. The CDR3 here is CSVESRTEDRPYEQYF. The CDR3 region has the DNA TGCAGCGTTGAAAGTCGTACAGAAGACCGTCCCTACGAGCAGTACTTC.

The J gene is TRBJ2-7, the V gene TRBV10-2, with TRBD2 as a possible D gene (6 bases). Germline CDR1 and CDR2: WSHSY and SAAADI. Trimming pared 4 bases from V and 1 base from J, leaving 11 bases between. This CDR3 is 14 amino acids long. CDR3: CASSAGVGSYEQYF. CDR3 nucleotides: TGCGCCAGCAGTGCGGGGGTGGGGTCCTACGAGCAGTACTTC.

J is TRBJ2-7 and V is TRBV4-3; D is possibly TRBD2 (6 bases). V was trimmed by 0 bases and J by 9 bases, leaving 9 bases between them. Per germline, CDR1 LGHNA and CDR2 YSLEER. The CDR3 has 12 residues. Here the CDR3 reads CASSQDGGLQYF. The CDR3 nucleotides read TGCGCCAGCAGCCAAGATGGGGGGTTGCAGTACTTC.

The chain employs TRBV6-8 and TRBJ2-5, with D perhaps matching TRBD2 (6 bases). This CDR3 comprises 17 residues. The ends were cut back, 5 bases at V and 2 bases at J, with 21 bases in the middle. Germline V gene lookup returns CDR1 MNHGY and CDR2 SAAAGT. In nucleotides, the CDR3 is TGTGCCAGCAGTGGTGGGGGGTTTGCCCACCAGCAAGAGACCCAGTACTTC. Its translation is CASSGGGFAHQQETQYF.

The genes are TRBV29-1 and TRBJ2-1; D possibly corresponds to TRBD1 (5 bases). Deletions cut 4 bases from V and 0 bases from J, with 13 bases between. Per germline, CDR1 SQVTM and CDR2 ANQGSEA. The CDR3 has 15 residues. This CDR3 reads CSVVWGSSSYNEQFF. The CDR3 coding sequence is TGCAGCGTTGTCTGGGGCTCAAGCTCCTACAATGAGCAGTTCTTC.

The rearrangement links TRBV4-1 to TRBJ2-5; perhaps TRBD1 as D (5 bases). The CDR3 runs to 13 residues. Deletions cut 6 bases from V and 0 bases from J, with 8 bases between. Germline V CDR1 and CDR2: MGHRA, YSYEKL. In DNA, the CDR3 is TGCGCCAGCAGGGGCAGGGACCAAGAGACCCAGTACTTC. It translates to CASRGRDQETQYF.

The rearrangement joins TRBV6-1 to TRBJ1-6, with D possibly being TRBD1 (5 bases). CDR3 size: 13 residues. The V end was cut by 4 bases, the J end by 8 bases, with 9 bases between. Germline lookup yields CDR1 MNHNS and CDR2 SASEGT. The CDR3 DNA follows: TGTGCCAGCAGTGTCGACAGAGATTCACCCCTCCACTTT. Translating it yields CASSVDRDSPLHF.

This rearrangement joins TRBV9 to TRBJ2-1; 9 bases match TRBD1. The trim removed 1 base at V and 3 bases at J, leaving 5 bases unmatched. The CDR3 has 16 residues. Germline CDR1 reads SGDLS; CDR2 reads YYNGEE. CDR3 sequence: CASSVTGGRGYNEQFF. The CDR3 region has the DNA TGTGCCAGCAGCGTAACAGGGGGCCGCGGCTACAATGAGCAGTTCTTC.

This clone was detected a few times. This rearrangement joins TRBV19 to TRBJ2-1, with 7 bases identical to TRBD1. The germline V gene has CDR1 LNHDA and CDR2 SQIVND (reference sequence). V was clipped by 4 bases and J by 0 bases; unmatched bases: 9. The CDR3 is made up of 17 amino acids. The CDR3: CASSTMARDSSYNEQFF. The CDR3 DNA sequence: TGTGCCAGTAGTACCATGGCTCGGGACAGCTCCTACAATGAGCAGTTCTTC. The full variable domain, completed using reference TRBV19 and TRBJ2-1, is DGGITQSPKYLFRKEGQNVTLSCEQNLNHDAMYWYRQDPGQGLRLIYYSQIVNDFQKGDIAEGYSVSREKKESFPLTVTSAQKNPTAFYLCASSTMARDSSYNEQFFGPGTRLTVL.